The T cell receptor (beta chain) under discussion was sequenced for a study of patients with pleural tuberculosis (dated by TCRdb to between 2014 and 2016). The instrument given in TCRdb is Illumina Genome Analyzer IIx. In TCRdb, the public reads were trimmed at Q25 with fastp and aligned with MiXCR, with productive beta chains retained. Each entry is one CDR3 protein sequence, shown with its most common DNA and genes. The sample table holds approximately 50,000 distinct CDR3 sequences, of which around 6.7% were seen once. Roughly 15% of the sample comes from the top ten. From the cysteine through the phenylalanine, the CDR3 covers 13 amino acids. Only the CDR3 part of the read is kept: 39 bases, read in frame from the first base. V and J are truncated by 4 bases and 3 bases respectively, leaving an intervening sequence of 10 bases. Via the germline V gene, CDR1 is MNHEY and CDR2 SVGEGT. This clonotype was picked up many times. The antigen it binds to is not known. The record has no base qualities; no much larger clone is one base away.

The chain was built from TRBV6-2 or TRBV6-3 and TRBJ2-7; the best D guess is TRBD2, with 5 bases matching. The TCR sequence derives from a human donor with pleural tuberculosis. Read as DNA, the sequence is TGTGCCAGCAGTTTTGGTGGGAGCTACGAGCAGTACTTC. The translation is CASSFGGSYEQYF.